This T cell receptor (beta chain) was profiled in a study of cytomegalovirus exposure and HLA in healthy donors. The primer mix had 60 Vbeta and 13 Jbeta primers. TCRdb's copy holds only in-frame clones and misses some; the assay was immunoSEQ multiplex PCR. This sample has roughly 120,000 clones; 63% occur once, and the top ten carry approximately 11%. The V end was cut by 3 bases, the J end by 8 bases, with 17 bases between. CDR3 size: 15 residues. Germline V gives CDR1 MNHEY, CDR2 SMNVEV (reference sequence). The V gene is TRBV27, the J gene TRBJ2-1; D remains unclear. The source of this sequence is a man aged 35-49 years in good health and CMV-seropositive. The sequencing sample was made of PBMCs. This chain's CDR3 is CASSFTVLSYYEQFF. CDR3 nucleotides: TGTGCCAGCAGTTTTACGGTATTGTCTTACTATGAGCAGTTCTTC.